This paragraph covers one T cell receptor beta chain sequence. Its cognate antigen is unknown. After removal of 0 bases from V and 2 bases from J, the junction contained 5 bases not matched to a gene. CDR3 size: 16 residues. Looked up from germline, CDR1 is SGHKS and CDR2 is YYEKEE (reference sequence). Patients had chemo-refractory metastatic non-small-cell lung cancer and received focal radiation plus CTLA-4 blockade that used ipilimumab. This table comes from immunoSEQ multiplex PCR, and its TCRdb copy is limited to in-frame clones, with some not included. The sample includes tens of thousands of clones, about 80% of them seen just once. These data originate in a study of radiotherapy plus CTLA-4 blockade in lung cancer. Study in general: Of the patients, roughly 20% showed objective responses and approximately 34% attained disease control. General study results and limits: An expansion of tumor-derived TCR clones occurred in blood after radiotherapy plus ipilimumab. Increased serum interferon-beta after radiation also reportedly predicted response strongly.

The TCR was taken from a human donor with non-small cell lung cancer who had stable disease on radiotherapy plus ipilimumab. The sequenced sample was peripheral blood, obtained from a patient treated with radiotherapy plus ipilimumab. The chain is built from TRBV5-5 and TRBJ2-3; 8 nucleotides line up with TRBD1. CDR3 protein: CASSLAGQGHTDTQYF. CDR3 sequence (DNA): TGTGCCAGCAGCTTGGCCGGACAGGGTCACACAGATACGCAGTATTTT.